These T cell receptor beta chains were read from a single sample in a study of cytomegalovirus exposure and HLA in healthy donors. Profiled with immunoSEQ multiplex PCR; TCRdb holds only in-frame clones, not every one. Of some 44,000 clones in the sample, 45% to 65% were seen once. Sequencing was performed on PBMCs. These receptors were taken from a human donor in good health. Each CDR3 is given with its conserved first and last residue. A D gene is named only where the DNA matches it firmly. Clone size is given for some rows only: seen once, a few or many times, or a class if the clone is expanded.

>TRBV4-1|TRBD1|TRBJ1-4|-|17
TGCGCCAGCAGCCAAGATCGGACCGGGACAGGGCGCGAAAAACTGTTTTTT
CASSQDRTGTGREKLFF
>TRBV27|TRBD1|TRBJ1-1|few|14
TGTGCCAGCAGTTCTCACAGGGGGCTGACTGAAGCTTTCTTT
CASSSHRGLTEAFF
>TRBV7-9|TRBD2|TRBJ2-1|-|15
TGTGCCAGCAGCTTACCTTTAGCGGGAGGCAATGAGCAGTTCTTC
CASSLPLAGGNEQFF
>TRBV27|-|TRBJ1-2|-|17
TGTGCCAGCAGCGCTACCACTGACTCAGGGCGGTACTATGGCTACACCTTC
CASSATTDSGRYYGYTF
>TRBV7-3|TRBD1|TRBJ1-4|-|15
TGTGCCAGCAGCCCCGGGACAGGGAGGAATGAAAAACTGTTTTTT
CASSPGTGRNEKLFF
>TRBV30|-|TRBJ2-7|few|12
TGTGCCTGGGCGGATCTAGCGAACGAGCAGTACTTC
CAWADLANEQYF
>TRBV18|-|TRBJ1-5|-|14
TGTGCCAGCTCCAACTCGCAGGGCAATCAGCCCCAGCATTTT
CASSNSQGNQPQHF
>TRBV28|-|TRBJ2-7|-|11
TGTGCCAGCAGAACCTCCTACGAGCAGTACTTC
CASRTSYEQYF
>TRBV4-2|-|TRBJ2-5|-|15
TGTGCCAGCAGCCTCGGTGGGGCGATGGCGGAGACCCAGTACTTC
CASSLGGAMAETQYF
>TRBV6-6|TRBD1|TRBJ2-7|few|15
TGTGCCAGCAGATTCGGACAGGGGGGAACCTACGAGCAGTACTTC
CASRFGQGGTYEQYF
>TRBV30|-|TRBJ1-4|-|14
TGTGCCTGGGGGTTCGGACAGAGCAATGAAAAACTGTTTTTT
CAWGFGQSNEKLFF
>TRBV28|-|TRBJ2-7|-|12
TGTGCCACCAGACGGAGCTCCTACGAGCAGTACTTC
CATRRSSYEQYF
>TRBV5-1|-|TRBJ1-1|few|13
TGCGCCAGCAGTCACACAGGGAACACTGAAGCTTTCTTT
CASSHTGNTEAFF
>TRBV18|TRBD1|TRBJ1-5|-|13
TGTGCCAGCTCACAAAACAGGGGCCAGCCCCAGCATTTT
CASSQNRGQPQHF
>TRBV28|-|TRBJ1-3|few|16
TGTGCCAGCAGTTTGGAAGGGCCGGGGTCTGGAAACACCATATATTTT
CASSLEGPGSGNTIYF
>TRBV13|TRBD1|TRBJ1-1|-|14
TGTGCCAGCAGCTTATACGACAGGGGGCCTGAAGCTTTCTTT
CASSLYDRGPEAFF
>TRBV27|TRBD2|TRBJ2-1|-|17
TGTGCCAGCAGTACGCGGACTAGCGGGAGTAACCACAATGAGCAGTTCTTC
CASSTRTSGSNHNEQFF
>TRBV19|-|TRBJ2-7|-|14
TGTGCCAGTAGTACCCCAGGGTCCCTCTACGAGCAGTACTTC
CASSTPGSLYEQYF
>TRBV27|-|TRBJ1-6|-|15
TGTGCCAGCAGCCTCGGGGGATCCTATAATTCACCCCTCCACTTT
CASSLGGSYNSPLHF
>TRBV7-9|-|TRBJ1-4|-|12
TGTGCCAGCAGCTTAGGAGCTGAAAAACTGTTTTTT
CASSLGAEKLFF
>TRBV7-2|-|TRBJ1-2|-|13
TGTGCCAGCAGCTCCAGACAGGTGTATGGCTACACCTTC
CASSSRQVYGYTF
>TRBV18|-|TRBJ1-2|-|13
TGTGCCAGCTCACCTGATGAGAGCTATGGCTACACCTTC
CASSPDESYGYTF
>TRBV30|-|TRBJ2-5|few|15
TGTGCCTGGAGTGCTCCCCGGGGGTGGGAAGAGACCCAGTACTTC
CAWSAPRGWEETQYF